These 32 T cell receptor beta chains share one sample of origin, sequenced in a study of blood T cells in healthy people across ages. With a J-beta primer mix and a sample-barcoded 5' primer, a second PCR ran 7 to 11 cycles. TCRdb reanalysed the 5' RACE reads using MiXCR and keeps one entry per CDR3 protein. The data contain around 790,000 distinct CDR3 sequences, roughly 44% of them singletons. The sequencing input was blood. Source of these receptors: a man in his 60s in good health.

At least ten counts were recorded for this clonotype. V usage is TRBV5-1 and J usage is TRBJ2-7; possible D gene TRBD1, 6 bases. Germline V lookup: CDR1 SGHRS, CDR2 YFSETQ. The CDR3 covers 13 residues. V was trimmed by 2 bases and J by 4 bases, leaving 10 bases between them. The CDR3 nucleotides are TGCGCCAGCAGCTTCGGACAGAGATACGAGCAGTACTTC. It translates to CASSFGQRYEQYF.

The DNA of the CDR3 is TGCGCCAGCAGCCCCGGACAGAGAAGCACAGATACGCAGTATTTT. This codes for CASSPGQRSTDTQYF. The rearrangement joins TRBV4-1 to TRBJ2-3; D possibly corresponds to TRBD1 (6 bases). This CDR3 has 15 residues. The germline V gene has CDR1 MGHRA and CDR2 YSYEKL. V lost 4 bases and J lost 0, with 11 bases in between.

The chain joins TRBV28 to TRBJ2-3, with D hard to call. V gave up 6 bases and J gave up 7 bases, with 11 bases separating them. CDR1 and CDR2 from the germline V gene are MDHEN and SYDVKM. The CDR3 covers 12 residues. The CDR3 bases are TGTGCCAGCAGGGACCTCAGCCATACGCAGTATTTT. Translating gives CASRDLSHTQYF.

The count of this clonotype is one. The V call is TRBV5-1, the J call TRBJ2-7; no clear D gene. The CDR3 spans 13 residues. The germline CDR1 and CDR2 sequences are SGHRS and YFSETQ. V lost 3 bases and J 2 bases, leaving 9 bases between the germline ends. In DNA, the CDR3 is TGCGCCAGCAGCTGCGGCCCAACCTACGAGCAGTACTTC. Amino acid sequence: CASSCGPTYEQYF.

Concerning this clonotype: It may be a read error: a sequence one base away is much more abundant. J is TRBJ1-1 and V is TRBV14; D gene ambiguous. The CDR3 sequence is 13 residues long. V was clipped by 1 base and J by 1 base, with 4 bases between them. CDR1 and CDR2 from the germline V gene are SGHDN and FVKESK. Written as DNA, the CDR3 is TGTGCCAGCAGCCAAGCAGGGAACACTGAAGCTTTCTTT. As protein: CASSQAGNTEAFF.

This clonotype showed up just a few times. The V and J genes are TRBV20-1 and TRBJ1-2; D might be TRBD1 (6 bases). The V gene's germline CDR1 is DFQATT and CDR2 SNEGSKA (reference sequence). This CDR3 is 14 amino acids long. Between the trimmed V and J ends, which lost 0 bases and 6 bases, there was a span of 14 bases. This chain's CDR3 is CSAREPGQANGYTF. The CDR3 bases are TGCAGTGCTAGAGAACCGGGACAAGCGAATGGCTACACCTTC.

V is TRBV4-1 and J is TRBJ2-1; 13 bases align to TRBD2. This CDR3 spans 15 amino acids. V lost 6 bases to trimming and J lost 6 bases; unmatched junction nucleotides: 5. Germline CDR1 MGHRA, CDR2 YSYEKL. The DNA of the CDR3 is TGCGCCAGCAGGGGGGGACTAGCGGGGAGCAATGAGCAGTTCTTC. This codes for CASRGGLAGSNEQFF.

This clonotype was detected a few times. The rearrangement joins TRBV4-1 to TRBJ1-4; D not certain. Trimming shortened V by 4 bases and J by 6 bases, and 6 bases separated the two germline ends. Germline CDR1 reads MGHRA; CDR2 reads YSYEKL. This CDR3 contains 12 residues. The chain's CDR3 is CASSLRDEKLFF. CDR3 in DNA: TGCGCCAGCAGCCTTCGCGATGAAAAACTGTTTTTT.

This clonotype appeared once. V is TRBV5-1 and J is TRBJ2-1, with 11 bases aligning to TRBD2. J lost 2 bases, V lost 7 bases, and 2 bases had no gene match. This CDR3 spans 14 amino acids. Germline CDR1 and CDR2: SGHRS and YFSETQ. DNA for the CDR3: TGCGCCAGCCAGACTAGCGGGGCCTACAATGAGCAGTTCTTC. This translates into CASQTSGAYNEQFF.

The chain employs TRBV6-2 or TRBV6-3 and TRBJ2-5, with no clear D. The CDR3 spans 18 residues. Trimming pared 4 bases from V and 4 bases from J, leaving 25 bases between. Germline CDR1 is MNHEY and CDR2 is SVGEGT. The CDR3 nucleotides are TGTGCCAGCAGTTTCCCCCATCGCATAGGGAAGAAGAGAGAGACCCAGTACTTC. Translation: CASSFPHRIGKKRETQYF.

The chain combines TRBV11-3 with TRBJ2-7; 10 bases line up with TRBD1. Germline V gene lookup returns CDR1 SGHNT and CDR2 YENEEA. The CDR3 is 14 amino acids. V was clipped by 5 bases and J by 6 bases; unmatched bases: 7. CDR3 DNA: TGTGCCAGCAGCCGGGACAGGGGCTCGCGCGAGCAGTACTTC. This translates into CASSRDRGSREQYF.

This sequence joins TRBV7-2 and TRBJ2-7; 8 nucleotides align to TRBD2. The V gene end was trimmed by 2 bases and the J gene end by 5 bases; junction bases not matched to a gene: 2. The CDR3 runs 13 residues. Germline values: CDR1 SGHTA, CDR2 FQGNSA. The CDR3 nucleotides are TGTGCCAGCAGCTTAAGCGGGGGCCACGAGCAGTACTTC. Amino acids: CASSLSGGHEQYF.

Remarks on this clonotype: An end of the junction differs from the germline gene, which may be a read error. The rearrangement links TRBV7-8 to TRBJ2-3, with TRBD1 as a possible D gene (7 bases). Germline CDR1 and CDR2: SGHVS and FQNEAQ. The CDR3 is made up of 15 amino acids. CDR3 sequence reads: CANSAIRGGTDTQYF. CDR3 nucleotides: TGTGCCAACAGCGCGATCAGGGGGGGCACAGATACGCAGTATTTT.

This clonotype appeared a few times. The V gene is TRBV20-1, the J gene TRBJ2-6; no firm D call. The CDR3 contains 15 residues. V was trimmed by 0 bases and J by 4 bases, leaving 10 bases between them. Germline CDR1 DFQATT, CDR2 SNEGSKA (reference sequence). The CDR3 reads CSARDKSYGANVLTF. CDR3 nucleotide sequence: TGCAGTGCTAGAGATAAGAGCTACGGGGCCAACGTCCTGACTTTC.

The gene calls are TRBV10-3 and TRBJ1-2; D ambiguous. The CDR3 sequence is 13 residues long. The germline gives CDR1 ENHRY, CDR2 SYGVKD. Trimming took off 6 bases at V and 4 bases at J, with 12 bases between the two ends. CDR3 in amino acids: CAIRAVETYGYTF. The CDR3 DNA reads as TGTGCCATCAGGGCTGTAGAGACCTATGGCTACACCTTC.

The chain recombines TRBV4-1 with TRBJ2-7; 7 bases are a match to TRBD2. The V and J ends lost 3 bases and 3 bases, in that order; junction bases with no gene match: 2. Germline loops: CDR1 MGHRA, CDR2 YSYEKL. This CDR3 has 13 residues. The chain's CDR3 is CASSQSGGYEQYF. The CDR3 coding sequence is TGCGCCAGCAGCCAGTCGGGGGGCTACGAGCAGTACTTC.

V usage is TRBV11-3 and J usage is TRBJ2-5; 7 bases map to TRBD1. V was clipped by 5 bases and J by 11 bases; unmatched bases: 20. The length of the CDR3 is 16 residues. The V gene's germline CDR1 is SGHNT and CDR2 YENEEA. CDR3 sequence: CASSPNYRGSRDGQYF. The DNA of the CDR3 is TGTGCCAGCAGCCCTAATTACAGGGGCTCGAGGGACGGGCAGTACTTC.

This clonotype was observed a handful of times. CDR3 sequence reads: CASRGGLPRTGANVLTF. DNA for the CDR3: TGTGCCAGCAGGGGGGGACTCCCGAGAACTGGGGCCAACGTCCTGACTTTC. The chain has TRBV25-1 and TRBJ2-6, with D tentatively TRBD2 (6 bases). This CDR3 region has 17 residues. Deletions cut 6 bases from V and 2 bases from J, with 17 bases between. Germline loops: CDR1 MGHDK, CDR2 SYGVNS.

This clonotype was counted only a few times. This chain uses TRBV6-2 or TRBV6-3 with TRBJ2-7, with 11 bases lining up with TRBD1. V trimming: 2 bases; J trimming: 0 bases; junction bases outside the gene matches: 12. CDR1 MNHEY and CDR2 SVGEGT come from the germline V gene. This CDR3 has 19 amino acids. This chain's CDR3 is CASSYPDRGRKLNSYEQYF. Here the CDR3 DNA reads TGTGCCAGCAGTTACCCGGACAGGGGGCGCAAACTGAACTCCTACGAGCAGTACTTC.

This clonotype was observed a few times. This chain connects TRBV7-9 to TRBJ1-6; weak D call: TRBD1 (5 bases). Trimming stripped 11 bases from V and 7 bases from J, with 18 bases between. Germline V gives CDR1 SEHNR, CDR2 FQNEAQ (reference sequence). This CDR3 region has 14 residues. CDR3 in DNA: TGTGCCTCGGGGGGGTGGATCGGGAATTCACCCCTCCACTTT. Protein sequence: CASGGWIGNSPLHF.

The V call is TRBV29-1, the J call TRBJ2-3; D possibly corresponds to TRBD2 (5 bases). The V gene lost 4 bases and the J gene lost 5 bases, with 13 bases spanning the gap. Germline assignment: CDR1 SQVTM and CDR2 ANQGSEA. The CDR3 is made up of 13 amino acids. CDR3 region: CSVASMGRDTQYF. Here the CDR3 DNA reads TGCAGCGTTGCTAGTATGGGGAGAGATACGCAGTATTTT.

The chain joins TRBV20-1 to TRBJ1-5, with no clear D. The ends were cut back, 1 base at V and 1 base at J, with 11 bases in the middle. CDR1 DFQATT and CDR2 SNEGSKA come from the germline V gene (reference sequence). The CDR3 is made up of 15 amino acids. The CDR3 nucleotides read TGCAGTGCTAGAGTTAACCTCGGGAGCAATCAGCCCCAGCATTTT. This codes for CSARVNLGSNQPQHF.

About this clonotype: The junction departs from the called germline gene at one end, perhaps through a read error. J is TRBJ2-7 and V is TRBV30; D not resolved. Germline lookup yields CDR1 GTSNPN and CDR2 SVGIG (reference sequence). This CDR3 region has 13 residues. The CDR3 here is CGWSRQAPYEQYF. The CDR3, as DNA: TGTGGCTGGTCTCGCCAGGCCCCCTACGAGCAGTACTTC.

This clonotype has only a few counts. The junction shows a germline mismatch at one end, possibly a read error. The V gene is TRBV7-8, the J gene TRBJ2-4, with D perhaps given as TRBD1 or TRBD2 (6 bases each). Germline V gives CDR1 SGHVS, CDR2 FQNEAQ. This CDR3 contains 17 residues. The chain's CDR3 is CASTLRTRGSNPREQYF. CDR3 in DNA: TGTGCCAGCACCTTAAGGACAAGGGGGTCTAACCCCCGGGAGCAGTACTTC.

The CDR3 loop is CAIKGLDYTDTQYF. The CDR3 DNA reads as TGTGCCATCAAGGGGCTAGACTACACAGATACGCAGTATTTT. The gene calls are TRBV10-3 and TRBJ2-3; D is perhaps TRBD1 or TRBD2 (5 bases each). Trimming shortened V by 7 bases and J by 2 bases, and 13 bases separated the two germline ends. Germline values: CDR1 ENHRY, CDR2 SYGVKD. CDR3 length: 14 residues.

Notes on this clonotype: Given a much more abundant clone one base away, this may be a read error. The rearrangement links TRBV7-3 to TRBJ2-3; TRBD1 might be the D (5 bases). Trimming took 2 bases from V and 8 from J, leaving 17 bases between them. The CDR3 has 15 amino acids. The germline V gene has CDR1 SGHTA and CDR2 FQGTGA. The CDR3 loop reads CASSLGQGMEGTQYF. The CDR3 coding sequence is TGTGCCAGCAGCTTAGGGCAGGGTATGGAAGGTACGCAGTATTTT.

The chain carries TRBV18 and TRBJ2-3; D gene uncertain. From germline, CDR1 is KGHSH and CDR2 LQKENI. The CDR3 totals 12 residues. The V end lost 2 bases, the J end lost 13 bases, and 13 bases lay between the germline ends. CDR3 coding DNA: TGTGCCAGCTCACCATCAGAAGCTAGGGAGTATTTT. Its translation: CASSPSEAREYF.

The chain combines TRBV6-2 or TRBV6-3 with TRBJ2-4, with TRBD2 as a possible D gene (5 bases). CDR1 is MNHEY, CDR2 SVGEGT, per germline. The CDR3 extends over 17 amino acids. V was shortened by 6 bases and J by 0 bases, with 18 bases between the two germline ends. This chain's CDR3 is CASSEREPKLAKNIQYF. CDR3 nucleotides: TGTGCCAGCAGCGAAAGGGAGCCTAAACTAGCCAAAAACATTCAGTACTTC.

This chain joins TRBV2 and TRBJ2-6; D perhaps matches TRBD1 (6 bases). The germline gives CDR1 SNHLY, CDR2 FYNNEI. The CDR3 spans 14 residues. V lost 7 bases and J lost 5, with 12 bases in between. The CDR3 protein is CASTEGEWANVLTF. CDR3 bases: TGTGCCAGCACCGAGGGGGAATGGGCCAACGTCCTGACTTTC.

This chain uses TRBV7-8 with TRBJ2-1; 13 positions agree with TRBD2. This CDR3 spans 15 amino acids. Germline lookup yields CDR1 SGHVS and CDR2 FQNEAQ. The trim removed 5 bases at V and 10 bases at J, leaving 8 bases unmatched. DNA of the CDR3: TGTGCCAGCAGCCCAGCAGGACTAGCGGGAGACGAGCAGTTCTTC. It specifies CASSPAGLAGDEQFF.

This chain links TRBV20-1 with TRBJ2-4; TRBD2 matches 15 bases. Germline loops: CDR1 DFQATT, CDR2 SNEGSKA (reference sequence). J gave up 3 bases and V 6 bases, and 6 bases lay outside the gene matches. The CDR3 runs 16 residues. The DNA of the CDR3 is TGCAGTGCCGGACTAGCGGGGGGGCCCGTCAAAAACATTCAGTACTTC. Translating gives CSAGLAGGPVKNIQYF.

The rearrangement joins TRBV3-1 to TRBJ1-2; TRBD1 is a possible D gene (6 bases). Trimming cost V 2 bases and J 8 bases, with 21 bases left between them. Per germline, CDR1 LGHDT and CDR2 YNNKEL (reference sequence). This CDR3 is built from 16 residues. The CDR3 protein is CASSQLKDRPFGGYTF. CDR3 nucleotide sequence: TGTGCCAGCAGCCAACTAAAAGACAGGCCGTTCGGGGGCTACACCTTC.